The 29 T cell receptor beta chains reported below all come from one sample, sequenced in a study of T cell responses to AZD1222 COVID-19 vaccine. Method: immunoSEQ multiplex PCR; TCRdb's copy keeps in-frame clones and lacks some. This sample has about 170,000 clones, with approximately 93% found just once. The sequenced sample was peripheral blood, obtained on day 0 of AZD1222 vaccination. The receptor set was obtained from an adult in good health.

This chain links TRBV5-8 with TRBJ2-2; 14 bases agree with TRBD2. The V gene end was trimmed by 3 bases and the J gene end by 4 bases; junction bases not matched to a gene: 2. This CDR3 comprises 16 residues. Germline V lookup: CDR1 SGHTS, CDR2 YDEGEE. Here the CDR3 reads CASSSGLAGATGELFF. CDR3 nucleotides: TGTGCCAGCAGCTCGGGACTAGCGGGGGCCACCGGGGAGCTGTTTTTT.

V gene TRBV11-1 combines with J gene TRBJ1-2; D uncertain. V gave up 6 bases and J gave up 1 base, with 9 bases separating them. CDR1 SGHAT and CDR2 FQDESV come from the germline V gene (reference sequence). This CDR3 spans 13 amino acids. The CDR3, as DNA: TGTGCCAGCAGTCAGACCAGTAACTATGGCTACACCTTC. It codes for CASSQTSNYGYTF.

This chain uses TRBV4-2 with TRBJ1-6; D is uncertain. Germline V gene data show CDR1 as LGHNA and CDR2 as YNFKEQ. The CDR3 runs 14 residues. V lost 4 bases and J lost 1, with 5 bases in between. The CDR3 DNA is TGTGCCAGCAGCCGGGAATCCTATAATTCACCCCTCCACTTT. It codes for CASSRESYNSPLHF.

The J gene is TRBJ2-2, the V gene TRBV4-1; 10 positions agree with TRBD2. Germline CDR1 MGHRA, CDR2 YSYEKL. Germline trimming cut 1 base from V and 3 bases from J; bases unmatched to any gene: 5. This CDR3 has 17 residues. The CDR3 DNA reads TGCGCCAGCAGCCAAGTGCAGCGGGGGGGCCACACCGGGGAGCTGTTTTTT. It encodes CASSQVQRGGHTGELFF.

The rearrangement joins TRBV14 to TRBJ2-1; maybe TRBD2 (5 bases). The V and J ends lost 0 bases and 10 bases respectively, with 10 bases between them. Germline CDR1 reads SGHDN; CDR2 reads FVKESK. The CDR3 sequence is 13 residues long. CDR3 bases: TGTGCCAGCAGCCAAGATCCGGGGTGGGAGCAGTTCTTC. Encoded protein: CASSQDPGWEQFF.

The CDR3 sequence is CAEGNNQPQHF. For the CDR3, the DNA is TGTGCCGAGGGCAACAATCAGCCCCAGCATTTT. The V call is TRBV6-5, the J call TRBJ1-5; D is unclear. This CDR3 has 11 amino acids. The germline gives CDR1 MNHEY, CDR2 SVGAGI. Trimming removed 11 bases from V and 3 bases from J, with 8 bases in between.

The genes are TRBV27 and TRBJ1-6; D uncertain. V was cut by 2 bases and J by 7 bases, with 9 bases left in between. Germline loops: CDR1 MNHEY, CDR2 SMNVEV (reference sequence). The CDR3 sequence is 14 residues long. The CDR3 reads CASSLGFFNSPLHF. The CDR3 coding sequence is TGTGCCAGCAGTTTAGGGTTTTTCAATTCACCCCTCCACTTT.

This clone was observed a few times. The chain recombines TRBV2 with TRBJ2-7; D unresolved. Per the germline V gene, CDR1 is SNHLY and CDR2 is FYNNEI. The CDR3 covers 10 residues. The V gene lost 1 base and the J gene lost 10 bases, with 5 bases spanning the gap. The CDR3 loop reads CASSEGVQYF. The CDR3, as DNA: TGTGCCAGCAGTGAAGGGGTACAGTACTTC.

This chain links TRBV2 with TRBJ2-7; the match to TRBD2 covers 7 bases. Unmatched junction bases numbered 5, after V lost 6 bases and J lost 3 bases. Per germline, CDR1 SNHLY and CDR2 FYNNEI. This CDR3 has 13 amino acids. CDR3 protein: CASRDGLVYEQYF. For the CDR3, the DNA is TGTGCCAGCAGGGACGGACTAGTCTACGAGCAGTACTTC.

The genes are TRBV4-1 and TRBJ2-1; no firm D call. Germline V gene lookup returns CDR1 MGHRA and CDR2 YSYEKL. The CDR3 consists of 16 residues. Trimming cost V 2 bases and J 2 bases, with 13 bases left between them. The CDR3 spells CASSQRKGPPYNEQFF. For the CDR3, the DNA is TGCGCCAGCAGCCAAAGGAAAGGACCCCCCTACAATGAGCAGTTCTTC.

The CDR3: CASSIEMARLNYGYTF. The DNA of the CDR3 is TGTGCCAGTAGTATAGAGATGGCAAGGTTAAACTATGGCTACACCTTC. The chain employs TRBV19 and TRBJ1-2, with D unresolved. CDR3 length: 16 amino acids. The V gene lost 0 bases and the J gene lost 2 bases, with 13 bases spanning the gap. In germline, CDR1 is LNHDA, CDR2 SQIVND (reference sequence).

The genes are TRBV15 and TRBJ2-1; D gene unclear. The CDR3 extends over 13 amino acids. Germline V gene lookup returns CDR1 LNHNV and CDR2 YYDKDF (reference sequence). V was clipped by 6 bases and J by 6 bases, with 12 bases between them. The CDR3 coding sequence is TGTGCCACCAGATCATCACTCCTCAATGAGCAGTTCTTC. This translates into CATRSSLLNEQFF.

The V and J genes are TRBV6-2 or TRBV6-3 and TRBJ1-1, with TRBD1 identical over 7 bases. CDR1 and CDR2 (germline): MNHEY, SVGEGT. The CDR3 totals 14 residues. Trimming took 5 bases from V and 1 from J; bases not matched to a gene: 4. This CDR3 reads CASSGTGANTEAFF. The CDR3 DNA is TGTGCCAGCAGTGGAACAGGGGCGAACACTGAAGCTTTCTTT.

The V gene is TRBV30, the J gene TRBJ1-5; D is ambiguous. The germline gives CDR1 GTSNPN, CDR2 SVGIG (reference sequence). The CDR3 length is 13 residues. V shed 2 bases and J shed 1 base, with 6 bases lying between them. The CDR3 spells CAWSLSSNQPQHF. DNA for the CDR3: TGTGCCTGGAGTTTATCGAGCAATCAGCCCCAGCATTTT.

The chain couples TRBV19 to TRBJ2-1; TRBD2 agrees at 11 bases. Germline-derived CDR1 and CDR2 are LNHDA and SQIVND (reference sequence). The CDR3 contains 18 residues. V lost 5 bases and J lost 4; bases outside the gene matches: 13. The CDR3 coding sequence is TGTGCCAGTAGTCGTTTTGGTCTAGCGGGAGGTGGGTACAATGAGCAGTTCTTC. Translated, it gives CASSRFGLAGGGYNEQFF.

The CDR3 is CASSQYPDQNTEAFF. The CDR3 region has the DNA TGTGCCAGCAGCCAGTACCCTGATCAGAACACTGAAGCTTTCTTT. The V call is TRBV3-1 (or the pseudogene TRBV3-2), the J call TRBJ1-1; D remains ambiguous. V lost 3 bases and J lost 1, with 12 bases in between. The CDR3 consists of 15 residues. CDR1 is LGHDT, CDR2 YNNKEL, per germline (reference sequence).

The chain employs TRBV6-5 and TRBJ1-5, with D perhaps TRBD1 (6 bases). CDR3 length equals 15 residues. Trimming cost V 7 bases and J 3 bases, with 16 bases left between them. Germline CDR1 and CDR2: MNHEY and SVGAGI. In DNA form, the CDR3 reads TGTGCCAGCATCCAACAGGGAAGGGCCAATCAGCCCCAGCATTTT. Amino acid sequence: CASIQQGRANQPQHF.

V is TRBV7-2 and J is TRBJ1-3, with D maybe TRBD1 (5 bases). The length of the CDR3 is 14 residues. Trimming cost V 6 bases and J 0 bases, with 9 bases left between them. The germline V gene has CDR1 SGHTA and CDR2 FQGNSA. CDR3 protein: CASSWTFSGNTIYF. DNA of the CDR3: TGTGCCAGCAGTTGGACATTCTCTGGAAACACCATATATTTT.

The rearrangement joins TRBV21-1 to TRBJ2-7; the table's D gene call, TRBD1, was not cross checked with the DNA. TRBV21-1 corresponds to a pseudogene. The CDR3 is 14 amino acids. The CDR3: CASSKAVMTYEQYF. The CDR3 DNA reads as TGTGCCAGCAGCAAGGCCGTCATGACCTACGAGCAGTACTTC.

This chain connects TRBV5-5 to TRBJ1-1; D is unclear. This CDR3 has 14 amino acids. The ends were cut back, 1 base at V and 0 bases at J, with 7 bases in the middle. The V gene's germline CDR1 is SGHKS and CDR2 YYEKEE (reference sequence). The CDR3 region is CASSLFEMNTEAFF. The CDR3 DNA is TGTGCCAGCAGCTTGTTTGAGATGAACACTGAAGCTTTCTTT.

The chain employs TRBV18 and TRBJ2-7; 9 nucleotides align to TRBD1. Germline V gene lookup returns CDR1 KGHSH and CDR2 LQKENI. CDR3 size: 17 residues. The V gene end was trimmed by 3 bases and the J gene end by 3 bases; junction bases not matched to a gene: 12. The CDR3: CASSPVAGTGTNYEQYF. The CDR3, as DNA: TGTGCCAGCTCACCGGTGGCAGGGACAGGGACTAACTACGAGCAGTACTTC.

This clone was observed once. V is TRBV29-1 and J is TRBJ2-1; 13 bases agree with TRBD2. The CDR3 has 13 residues. V shed 8 bases and J 9 bases; nucleotides not matched to a gene: 7. Germline CDR1 and CDR2: SQVTM and ANQGSEA. CDR3 DNA: TGCAGCACCAGGACTAGCGGGAGTGGTGAGCAGTTCTTC. Amino acids: CSTRTSGSGEQFF.

This chain uses TRBV18 with TRBJ2-5; 14 nucleotides line up with TRBD2. V lost 4 bases to trimming and J lost 4 bases; unmatched junction nucleotides: 5. The V gene's germline CDR1 is KGHSH and CDR2 LQKENI. The length of the CDR3 is 16 residues. CDR3 coding DNA: TGTGCCAGCTCACTTGGGACTAGCGGGAGAGGAGAGACCCAGTACTTC. Translating gives CASSLGTSGRGETQYF.

This chain links TRBV5-6 with TRBJ2-7; no firm D call. Germline V lookup: CDR1 SGHDT, CDR2 YYEEEE. The CDR3 has 10 amino acids. Between the trimmed V and J ends, which lost 7 bases and 1 base, there was a span of 3 bases. The CDR3 nucleotides are TGTGCCAGCGGGTCCTACGAGCAGTACTTC. This codes for CASGSYEQYF.

This sequence joins TRBV11-3 and TRBJ2-1, with TRBD2 matching over 11 bases. Trimming removed 3 bases from V and 7 bases from J; junction bases left unmatched: 5. CDR3 length: 15 amino acids. Germline lookup yields CDR1 SGHNT and CDR2 YENEEA. The CDR3 nucleotides are TGTGCCAGCAGCTTTAGCGGGGGGGCGGGAAATGAGCAGTTCTTC. The encoded protein is CASSFSGGAGNEQFF.

The chain joins TRBV6-5 to TRBJ2-6, with a weak D call TRBD1 (6 bases). V lost 7 bases to trimming and J lost 2 bases, with 12 bases between them. The V gene's germline CDR1 is MNHEY and CDR2 SVGAGI. The CDR3 runs 15 residues. CDR3 protein: CASKRTGTGANVLTF. DNA for the CDR3: TGTGCCAGCAAGAGAACAGGGACTGGGGCCAACGTCCTGACTTTC.

The rearrangement uses TRBV10-3 and TRBJ1-1, with D unresolved. In germline, CDR1 is ENHRY, CDR2 SYGVKD. Between the trimmed V and J ends, which lost 3 bases and 3 bases, there was a span of 11 bases. The length of the CDR3 is 14 residues. CDR3 DNA: TGTGCCATCAGTGACTTATCTAGAGACACTGAAGCTTTCTTT. Its protein is CAISDLSRDTEAFF.

This chain joins TRBV12-3 or TRBV12-4 and TRBJ1-2; D perhaps matches TRBD1 (6 bases). This CDR3 is 13 amino acids long. Trimming stripped 3 bases from V and 12 bases from J, with 17 bases between. CDR3 nucleotides: TGTGCCAGCAGTTTTACAGGGTTTCAGTCTAACACCTTC. The encoded protein is CASSFTGFQSNTF.

The genes are TRBV4-1 and TRBJ2-7; D may correspond to TRBD1 or TRBD2 (5 bases each). The CDR3 consists of 14 residues. Per germline, CDR1 MGHRA and CDR2 YSYEKL. Trimming took 10 bases from V and 2 from J, leaving 18 bases between them. Written as DNA, the CDR3 is TGCGCCATAATATCTGGGACGGTGACCTACGAGCAGTACTTC. This gives the protein CAIISGTVTYEQYF.